Listed here are 8 T cell receptor beta chains from one sample, sequenced in a study of blood T cell repertoires in COVID-19. Profiled with immunoSEQ multiplex PCR; TCRdb holds only in-frame clones, not every one. Among around 250,000 clones listed, about 85% were seen once. The sequenced sample consisted of peripheral blood. These receptors came from a man between 18 and 29 years old with active or convalescent COVID-19.

The gene calls are TRBV6-5 and TRBJ2-3; D ambiguous. V was pared by 6 bases and J by 4 bases, with 11 bases between. The CDR3 totals 13 residues. Germline V gives CDR1 MNHEY, CDR2 SVGAGI. CDR3 amino acids: CASSSTSADTQYF. CDR3 bases: TGTGCCAGCAGCTCCACTTCCGCAGATACGCAGTATTTT.

The sample holds a few counts of this clone. V and J are TRBV12-3 or TRBV12-4 and TRBJ1-6; D might be TRBD1 (6 bases). CDR3 length: 12 amino acids. Trimming left V 3 bases short and J 9 bases short, with 6 bases between. The CDR3 region is CASSFRGSPLHF. The CDR3, as DNA: TGTGCCAGCAGTTTCAGGGGTTCACCCCTCCACTTT.

The chain joins TRBV6-4 to TRBJ2-3, with D perhaps TRBD1 (8 bases). Looked up from germline, CDR1 is MRHNA and CDR2 is SNTAGT. The CDR3 is 15 amino acids. V lost 4 bases and J lost 7, with 18 bases in between. The CDR3 nucleotides are TGTGCCAGCAGTGTCGGACAGGGAGGGGACTATACGCAGTATTTT. Its translation: CASSVGQGGDYTQYF.

The J gene is TRBJ2-2, the V gene TRBV6-5; 10 bases are a match to TRBD1. The CDR3 sequence is 15 residues long. V dropped 4 bases and J dropped 6; count of bases not matched to a gene: 5. CDR1 and CDR2 (germline): MNHEY, SVGAGI. The CDR3 sequence: CASSWDRGFSGELFF. The CDR3 region has the DNA TGTGCCAGCAGTTGGGACAGGGGATTTTCCGGGGAGCTGTTTTTT.

The J gene is TRBJ2-3, the V gene TRBV4-3; 9 bases are a match to TRBD2. Germline trimming cut 1 base from V and 6 bases from J; bases unmatched to any gene: 8. Germline V gene data show CDR1 as LGHNA and CDR2 as YSLEER. The CDR3 covers 16 residues. CDR3: CASSQGASGTRDTQYF. The CDR3, as DNA: TGCGCCAGCAGCCAAGGGGCTAGCGGGACTAGGGATACGCAGTATTTT.

This clone was counted once. This chain links TRBV9 with TRBJ2-7; possibly TRBD1 for D (6 bases). The germline gives CDR1 SGDLS, CDR2 YYNGEE. V lost 0 bases and J lost 7, with 14 bases in between. The CDR3 totals 14 residues. CDR3 protein: CASSVAGQPGEQYF. The CDR3 DNA is TGTGCCAGCAGCGTAGCCGGACAGCCTGGAGAGCAGTACTTC.

The chain couples TRBV6-2 or TRBV6-3 to TRBJ2-1, with a possible D match to TRBD1 (5 bases). V was clipped by 3 bases and J by 6 bases, with 6 bases between them. The CDR3 is made up of 12 amino acids. Germline values: CDR1 MNHEY, CDR2 SVGEGT. DNA of the CDR3: TGTGCCAGCAGTTATAGGGGCAATGAGCAGTTCTTC. It encodes CASSYRGNEQFF.

This rearrangement joins TRBV5-1 to TRBJ1-6; TRBD1 is a possible D gene (5 bases). Deletions cut 4 bases from V and 0 bases from J, with 17 bases between. This CDR3 contains 18 residues. Looked up from germline, CDR1 is SGHRS and CDR2 is YFSETQ. CDR3 loop: CASSDRGRTSSYNSPLHF. The CDR3, as DNA: TGCGCCAGCAGCGACAGAGGACGGACGAGCTCCTATAATTCACCCCTCCACTTT.